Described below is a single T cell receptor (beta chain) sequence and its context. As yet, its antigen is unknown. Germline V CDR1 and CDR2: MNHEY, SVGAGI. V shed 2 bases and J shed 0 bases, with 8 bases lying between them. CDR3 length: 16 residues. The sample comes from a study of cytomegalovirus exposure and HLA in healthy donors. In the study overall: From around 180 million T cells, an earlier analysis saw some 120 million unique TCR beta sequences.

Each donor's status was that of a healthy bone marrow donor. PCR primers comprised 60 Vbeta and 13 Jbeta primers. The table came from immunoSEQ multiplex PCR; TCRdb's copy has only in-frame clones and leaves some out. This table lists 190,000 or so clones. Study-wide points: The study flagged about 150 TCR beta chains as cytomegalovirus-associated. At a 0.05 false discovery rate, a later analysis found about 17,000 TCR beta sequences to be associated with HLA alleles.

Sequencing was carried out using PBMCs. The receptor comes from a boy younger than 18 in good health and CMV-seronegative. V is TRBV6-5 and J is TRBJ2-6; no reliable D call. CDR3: CASSYLPSSGANVLTF. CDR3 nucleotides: TGTGCCAGCAGTTACCTCCCGAGCTCTGGGGCCAACGTCCTGACTTTC.